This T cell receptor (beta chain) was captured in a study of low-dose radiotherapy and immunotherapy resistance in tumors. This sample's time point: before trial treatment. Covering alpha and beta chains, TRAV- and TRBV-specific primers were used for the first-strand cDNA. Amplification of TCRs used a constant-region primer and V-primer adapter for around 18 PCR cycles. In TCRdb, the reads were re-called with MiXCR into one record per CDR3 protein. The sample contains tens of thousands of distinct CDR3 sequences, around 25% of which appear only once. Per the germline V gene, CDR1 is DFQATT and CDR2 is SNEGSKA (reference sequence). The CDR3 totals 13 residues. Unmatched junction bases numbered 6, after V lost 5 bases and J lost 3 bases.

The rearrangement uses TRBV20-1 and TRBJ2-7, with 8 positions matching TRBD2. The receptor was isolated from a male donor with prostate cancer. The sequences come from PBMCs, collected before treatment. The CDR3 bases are TGCAGTGCTGATGGGCTAGCGGGCTACGAGCAGTACTTC. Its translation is CSADGLAGYEQYF.